Listed below are T cell receptor beta chains from one sample, sequenced in a study of blood T cells in healthy people across ages. In TCRdb, the 5' RACE reads were re-called with MiXCR into one record per CDR3 protein. The table has about 1.1 million distinct CDR3 sequences, around two fifths seen once. Sample: blood. The origin of the receptors is a man between 18 and 29 years old in good health. Both conserved end residues are part of each CDR3. A D gene is named only where the DNA matches it firmly. Rows may omit the clone size; those that give it use once, few, many or a size class.

j_call d_call v_call clone_size cdr3_aa cdr3_nt
TRBJ2-1 TRBD1 TRBV2 few CASSFRQGGNEQFF TGTGCCAGCAGTTTCCGACAGGGGGGCAATGAGCAGTTCTTC
TRBJ2-1 NA TRBV4-3 NA CASSQEAGNEQFF TGCGCCAGCAGCCAAGAGGCCGGGAATGAGCAGTTCTTC
TRBJ2-1 NA TRBV9 NA CASSVSGVSNEQFF TGTGCCAGCAGCGTCTCAGGGGTGAGCAATGAGCAGTTCTTC
TRBJ2-7 TRBD1 TRBV20-1 once CSAVDRVRDEQYF TGCAGTGCCGTCGACAGGGTACGCGACGAGCAGTACTTC
TRBJ2-7 NA TRBV28 few CASERRVPSYEQYF TGTGCCAGCGAAAGAAGGGTCCCCTCCTACGAGCAGTACTTC
TRBJ1-4 NA TRBV5-5 once CASTPNRFYEKLFF TGTGCCAGCACCCCGAACAGGTTCTATGAAAAACTGTTTTTT
TRBJ2-3 NA TRBV9 few CASSVVGDSSTDTQYF TGTGCCAGCAGCGTAGTCGGGGACTCGAGCACAGATACGCAGTATTTT
TRBJ2-1 NA TRBV20-1 NA CSPGANEQFF TGCAGTCCGGGAGCCAATGAGCAGTTCTTC
TRBJ2-5 NA TRBV21-1 few CASSSCAPKETQYF TGTGCCAGCAGCTCCTGTGCCCCCAAAGAGACCCAGTACTTC
TRBJ2-3 NA TRBV25-1 NA CASSEYLVNTQYF TGTGCCAGCAGTGAATATCTAGTGAATACGCAGTATTTT
TRBJ2-3 TRBD1 TRBV12-3/TRBV12-4 NA CACTSDRGITDTQYF TGTGCCTGCACCTCGGACAGGGGAATCACAGATACGCAGTATTTT
TRBJ1-1 TRBD1 TRBV4-1 few CASSQESSRDRGRRTEAFF TGCGCCAGCAGCCAAGAATCGTCCCGGGACAGGGGTCGGAGGACTGAAGCTTTCTTT
TRBJ1-1 NA TRBV20-1 few CSVFELEAFF TGCAGTGTTTTCGAACTTGAAGCTTTCTTT
TRBJ1-1 TRBD1 TRBV5-1 NA CASSLGGQGVTEAFF TGCGCCAGCAGCTTGGGCGGACAGGGGGTCACTGAAGCTTTCTTT
TRBJ2-7 NA TRBV4-2 NA CASSPGPQTYEQYF TGTGCCAGCAGTCCGGGACCGCAAACCTACGAGCAGTACTTC
TRBJ1-2 NA TRBV4-1 many CASSQEGRSNYGYTF TGCGCCAGCAGCCAAGAGGGCAGATCTAACTATGGCTACACCTTC
TRBJ2-1 NA TRBV7-2 few CASSLPGARGYNEQFF TGTGCCAGCAGCTTACCGGGGGCTAGGGGATACAATGAGCAGTTCTTC
TRBJ1-4 TRBD1 TRBV6-5 NA CASSYQQGTNEKLFF TGTGCCAGCAGTTATCAACAGGGGACTAATGAAAAACTGTTTTTT
TRBJ1-1 NA TRBV20-1 NA CSASLGRNTEAFF TGCAGTGCTAGTTTGGGCAGGAACACTGAAGCTTTCTTT
TRBJ1-1 NA TRBV6-6 NA CASSDSANTEAFF TGTGCCAGCAGTGACTCGGCGAACACTGAAGCTTTCTTT
TRBJ2-7 NA TRBV9 few CASSVGYGEQYF TGTGCCAGCAGCGTAGGGTACGGCGAGCAGTACTTC
TRBJ2-5 NA TRBV5-1 NA CASSLFGRYQETQYF TGCGCCAGCAGCTTGTTTGGCAGGTACCAAGAGACCCAGTACTTC
TRBJ1-1 NA TRBV27 few CASSLIGGNTEAFF TGTGCCAGCAGTTTAATCGGGGGAAACACTGAAGCTTTCTTT